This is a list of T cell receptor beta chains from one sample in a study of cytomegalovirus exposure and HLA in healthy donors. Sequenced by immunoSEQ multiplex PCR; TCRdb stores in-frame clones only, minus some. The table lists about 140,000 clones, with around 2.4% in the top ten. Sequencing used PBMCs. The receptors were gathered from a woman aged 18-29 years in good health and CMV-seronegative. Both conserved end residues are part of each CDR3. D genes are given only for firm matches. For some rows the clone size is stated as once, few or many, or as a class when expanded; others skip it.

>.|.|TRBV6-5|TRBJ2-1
TGTGCCAGCGGCTCGAGGTACAATGAGCAGTTCTTC
CASGSRYNEQFF
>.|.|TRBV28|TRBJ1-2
TGTGCCAGCAGCTTGGCAGCTAACTATGGCTACACCTTC
CASSLAANYGYTF
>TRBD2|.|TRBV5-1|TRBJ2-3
TGCGCCAGCAGCTGGACTAGCGGGAGCATAAGCACAGATACGCAGTATTTT
CASSWTSGSISTDTQYF
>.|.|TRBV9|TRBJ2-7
TGTGCCAGCAGCGTGGGGGCTGAGGTCTCCTACGAGCAGTACTTC
CASSVGAEVSYEQYF
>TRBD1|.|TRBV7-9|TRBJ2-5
TGTGCCAGCAGCTTAGACAGGGGAGAGACCCAGTACTTC
CASSLDRGETQYF
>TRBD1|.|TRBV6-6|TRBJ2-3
TGTGCCAGCAGCCGGGACAGGGGGCGGGCAGATACGCAGTATTTT
CASSRDRGRADTQYF
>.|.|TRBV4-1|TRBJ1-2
TGCGCCAGCAGCCAAGATTCCGGGATGGGGTACACCTTC
CASSQDSGMGYTF
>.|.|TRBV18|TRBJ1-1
TGTGCCAGCTCACCACCGGGGGGGAACACTGAAGCTTTCTTT
CASSPPGGNTEAFF
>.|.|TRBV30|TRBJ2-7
TGTGCCTGCCAAGCAGGGGACGGAGCGAGGGAGTACTTC
CACQAGDGAREYF
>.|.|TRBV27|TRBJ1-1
TGTGCCAGCAGTTTCGGGGGAGTGAACACTGAAGCTTTCTTT
CASSFGGVNTEAFF
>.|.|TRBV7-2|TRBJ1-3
TGTGCCAGCAGCTTAATCACGGGTGTCCCGGGAAACACCATATATTTT
CASSLITGVPGNTIYF
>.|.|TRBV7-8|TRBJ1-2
TGTGCCAGCAGCTTAGACAGCGGAGTTGCCTATGGCTACACCTTC
CASSLDSGVAYGYTF
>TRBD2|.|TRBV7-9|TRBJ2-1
TGTGCCAGCAGCTTTAGACTAGCGGGAGGGCCTGATGAGCAGTTCTTC
CASSFRLAGGPDEQFF
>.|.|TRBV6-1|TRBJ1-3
TGTGCCAGCAGGGTATGGTCCTACTCTGGAAACACCATATATTTT
CASRVWSYSGNTIYF
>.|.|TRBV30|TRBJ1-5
TGTGCCTGGAGTTACAGTGGGAATCAGCCCCAGCATTTT
CAWSYSGNQPQHF
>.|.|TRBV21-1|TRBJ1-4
TGTGCCAGCAGCATCATGACTGAGGTCAATGAAAAACTGTTTTTT
CASSIMTEVNEKLFF
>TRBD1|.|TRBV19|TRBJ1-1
TGTGCCAGTAGTACCCGGGACAGTTACACTGAAGCTTTCTTT
CASSTRDSYTEAFF
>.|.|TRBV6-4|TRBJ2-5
TGTGCCAGCAGTCCCTCCGCAGCGGGTGCTGGGACCCAGTACTTC
CASSPSAAGAGTQYF
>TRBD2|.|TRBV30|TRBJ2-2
TGTGCCTGGACCTTAGGGGCGGGAGGGTTCGGGAACACCGGGGAGCTGTTTTTT
CAWTLGAGGFGNTGELFF
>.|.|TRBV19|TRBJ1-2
TGTGCCAGTAGTAGCGATTCTATTTATGGCTACACCTTC
CASSSDSIYGYTF
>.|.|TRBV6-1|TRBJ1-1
TGTGCCAGCAGTGAAGCGGGGCACACTGAAGCTTTCTTT
CASSEAGHTEAFF
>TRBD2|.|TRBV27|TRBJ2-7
TGTGCCAGCAGTTTATCGGTAGCGGGTCGGTACGAGCAGTACTTC
CASSLSVAGRYEQYF
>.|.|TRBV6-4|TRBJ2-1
TGTGCCAGCAGTGACGGTGTGGGGGGCAATGAGCAGTTCTTC
CASSDGVGGNEQFF
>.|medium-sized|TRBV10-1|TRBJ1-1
TGCGCCAGCAGTGACGAGAAGAACACTGAAGCTTTCTTT
CASSDEKNTEAFF
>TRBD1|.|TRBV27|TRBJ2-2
TGTGCCAGCAGTTTATTATGGGGACAGGGGAAGGGGGACACCGGGGAGCTGTTTTTT
CASSLLWGQGKGDTGELFF
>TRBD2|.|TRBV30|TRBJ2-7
TGTGCCTGGAGTGGGGACCGCCTAGCGGGAGGGGGTGAGCAGTACTTC
CAWSGDRLAGGGEQYF
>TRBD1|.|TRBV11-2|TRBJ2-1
TGTGCCAGCAGCTTAGAGGGACAGCTCAGCTCCTACAATGAGCAGTTCTTC
CASSLEGQLSSYNEQFF
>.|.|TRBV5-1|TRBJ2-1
TGCGCCAGCAGCTTAGGCGTCGGTCGGAGCTCCTACAATGAGCAGTTCTTC
CASSLGVGRSSYNEQFF
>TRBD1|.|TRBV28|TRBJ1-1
TGTGCCAGCAGATTGACAGGGGGCCCTATGAACACTGAAGCTTTCTTT
CASRLTGGPMNTEAFF
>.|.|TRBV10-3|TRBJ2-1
TGTGCCTCCCGGGACACAGACTACAATGAGCAGTTCTTC
CASRDTDYNEQFF
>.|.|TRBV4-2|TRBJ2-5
TGTGCCAGCAGCCAAGATTATCCCCGACTACAAGAGACCCAGTACTTC
CASSQDYPRLQETQYF
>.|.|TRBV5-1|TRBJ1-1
TGCGCCAGCAGCCCTACCTGGGGGAGGTCGGACGCTTTCTTT
CASSPTWGRSDAFF
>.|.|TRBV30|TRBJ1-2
TGTGCCTGGAGTGTAACCCCAGACATTTCCTACACCTTC
CAWSVTPDISYTF